This T cell receptor (beta chain) originates from a study of blood T cell repertoires in COVID-19 (TCRdb year 2020). Study-level background: Collaborator samples came from the United States, Italy and Spain and covered acute and convalescent phases of COVID-19. Where available, HLA class I and class II types were taken from metadata supplied by the sample provider and were not determined by assay-based typing. The sample metadata nearly always contained a de-identified subject ID, COVID-19 status, age in years and sex. Samples came from the ongoing ImmuneRACE study (first 160 participants) plus 1,254 subjects from 6 global collaborators. Deeply sampled blood TCRbeta repertoires from subjects exposed to, actively infected with, or recovered from COVID-19 were included in the dataset. The repertoires were made available in a free public database intended to serve as a resource for research on the immune response to SARS-CoV-2. The material from the prospective study consisted of cDNA or gDNA derived from T cells, B-cell-depleted T cells, or PBMCs.

From the cysteine through the phenylalanine, the CDR3 covers 13 amino acids. Left in the record is the CDR3 DNA by itself, 39 bases read in frame from the first base. CDR1 LGHDT and CDR2 YNNKEL were looked up in the germline V gene (reference sequence). V loses 6 bases of germline sequence and J loses 3 bases, and the interval between the two ends is 11 bases. The immunoSEQ Assay, a bias-controlled multiplex PCR, was used to amplify TCRbeta CDR3 regions from genomic DNA. The authors processed their data as follows. The number of nucleated cells in each sample was estimated by amplification of reference gene primers within the assay. Sequence reads were collapsed and filtered to measure the absolute abundance of every unique TCRbeta CDR3 rearrangement. Productive Simpson clonality was computed per sample as the square root of Simpson's diversity index over productive rearrangements. TCRdb stores this immuneACCESS table with in-frame sequences only. Part of the clones is absent; in the studies checked, under half of the shortfall reflects unresolved V genes, and no reason is known for the rest. The V and J calls and clone size are taken from that table; D and trimming were inferred from the DNA. A total of approximately 240,000 clones appear in this sample, about four fifths of them only once. Jointly, the top ten make up roughly 2.4% of the sample.

Study-wide conclusions, independent of this receptor: Clinical and demographic metadata were provided uncurated, with the amount varying by source and participant.

Each collaborating institution followed its own protocols to collect whole blood in K2EDTA tubes. For TCRbeta analysis, collaborators shipped samples as frozen whole blood, isolated PBMCs, or DNA extracted from either of those sample types. The sample holds a few counts of this clone. Its recognized antigen is unknown. Qualities for individual bases were not recorded, and no much larger clone is one base off. The sequence came from a woman aged 55-70 years with acute or convalescent COVID-19. The sequence joins TRBV3-1 (or the pseudogene TRBV3-2) to TRBJ1-1, with no reliable assignment of the D segment. The sequenced material came from peripheral blood. DNA sequence: TGTGCCAGCAGGAGGCTGAAAGACACTGAAGCTTTCTTT. It specifies CASRRLKDTEAFF.